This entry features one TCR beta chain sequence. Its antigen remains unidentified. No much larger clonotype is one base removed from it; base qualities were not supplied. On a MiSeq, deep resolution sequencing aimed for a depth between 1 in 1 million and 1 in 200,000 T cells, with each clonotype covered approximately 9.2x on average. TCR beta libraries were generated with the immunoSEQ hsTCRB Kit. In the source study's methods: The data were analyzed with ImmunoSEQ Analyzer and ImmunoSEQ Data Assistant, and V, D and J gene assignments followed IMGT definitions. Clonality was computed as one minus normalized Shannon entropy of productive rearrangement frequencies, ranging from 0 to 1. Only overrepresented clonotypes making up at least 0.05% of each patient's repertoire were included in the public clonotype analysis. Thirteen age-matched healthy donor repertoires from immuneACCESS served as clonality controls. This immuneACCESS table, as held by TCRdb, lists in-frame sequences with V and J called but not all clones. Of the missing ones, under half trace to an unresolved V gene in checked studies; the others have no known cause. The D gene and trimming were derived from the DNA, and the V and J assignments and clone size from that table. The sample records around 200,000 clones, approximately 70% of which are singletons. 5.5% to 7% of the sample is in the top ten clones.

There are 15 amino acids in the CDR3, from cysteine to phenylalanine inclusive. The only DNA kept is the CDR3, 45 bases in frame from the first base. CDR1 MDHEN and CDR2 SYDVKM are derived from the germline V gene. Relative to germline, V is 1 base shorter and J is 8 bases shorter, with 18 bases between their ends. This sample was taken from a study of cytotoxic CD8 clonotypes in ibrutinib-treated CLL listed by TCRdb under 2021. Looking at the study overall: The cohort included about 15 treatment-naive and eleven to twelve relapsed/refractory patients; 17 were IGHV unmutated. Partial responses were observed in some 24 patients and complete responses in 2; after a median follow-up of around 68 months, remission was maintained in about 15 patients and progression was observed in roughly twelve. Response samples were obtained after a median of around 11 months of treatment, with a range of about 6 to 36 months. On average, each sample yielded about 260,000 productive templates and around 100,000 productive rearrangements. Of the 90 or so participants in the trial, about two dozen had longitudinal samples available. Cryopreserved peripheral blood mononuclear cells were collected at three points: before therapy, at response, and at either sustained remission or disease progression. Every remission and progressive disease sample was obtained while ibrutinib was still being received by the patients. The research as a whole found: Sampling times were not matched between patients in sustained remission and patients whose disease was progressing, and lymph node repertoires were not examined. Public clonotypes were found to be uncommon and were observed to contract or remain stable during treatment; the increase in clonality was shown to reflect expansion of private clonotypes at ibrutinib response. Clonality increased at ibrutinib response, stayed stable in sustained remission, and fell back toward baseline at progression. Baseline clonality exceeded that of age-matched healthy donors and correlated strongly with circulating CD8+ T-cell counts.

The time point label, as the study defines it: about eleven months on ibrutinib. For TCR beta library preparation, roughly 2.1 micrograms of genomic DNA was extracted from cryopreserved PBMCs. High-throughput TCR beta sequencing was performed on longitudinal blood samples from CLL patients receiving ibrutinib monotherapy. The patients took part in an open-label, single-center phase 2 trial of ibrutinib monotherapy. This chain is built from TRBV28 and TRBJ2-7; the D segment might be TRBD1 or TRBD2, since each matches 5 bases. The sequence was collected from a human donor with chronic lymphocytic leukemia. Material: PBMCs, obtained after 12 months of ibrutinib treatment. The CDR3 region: CASSLSAGKLVKQYF. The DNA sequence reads TGTGCCAGCAGTTTATCGGCAGGGAAACTAGTCAAGCAGTACTTC.